The sample holds a few counts of the clone carrying this T cell receptor beta chain. Its specificity is not known. These data come from a study of CD8 T cells in ankylosing spondylitis. Germline CDR1 MNHEY, CDR2 SMNVEV (reference sequence). There are 13 residues in the CDR3. V lost 5 bases to trimming and J lost 4 bases, with 11 bases between them. Overall study findings and caveats: In reactive arthritis synovial fluid and blood, some motif variants had been reported before. With a CD8+ phenotype, disease-linked clones were relatively rare in peripheral blood.

Molecular-barcoded quantitative 5'-RACE produced these TCR beta libraries. TCRdb processed the 5' RACE reads anew with MiXCR; each CDR3 protein has one entry. The table shows 90,000 to 120,000 distinct CDR3 sequences, with approximately 25% occurring only once. Sequenced material: synovial fluid, either unsorted or a sorted T cell fraction (not recorded which). The chain uses TRBV27 and TRBJ1-2; no reliable D call. The clonotype originates from a male donor with ankylosing spondylitis. The CDR3 nucleotides read TGTGCCAGCAGTGAGACCGACTTCTATGGCTACACCTTC. Amino acids: CASSETDFYGYTF.